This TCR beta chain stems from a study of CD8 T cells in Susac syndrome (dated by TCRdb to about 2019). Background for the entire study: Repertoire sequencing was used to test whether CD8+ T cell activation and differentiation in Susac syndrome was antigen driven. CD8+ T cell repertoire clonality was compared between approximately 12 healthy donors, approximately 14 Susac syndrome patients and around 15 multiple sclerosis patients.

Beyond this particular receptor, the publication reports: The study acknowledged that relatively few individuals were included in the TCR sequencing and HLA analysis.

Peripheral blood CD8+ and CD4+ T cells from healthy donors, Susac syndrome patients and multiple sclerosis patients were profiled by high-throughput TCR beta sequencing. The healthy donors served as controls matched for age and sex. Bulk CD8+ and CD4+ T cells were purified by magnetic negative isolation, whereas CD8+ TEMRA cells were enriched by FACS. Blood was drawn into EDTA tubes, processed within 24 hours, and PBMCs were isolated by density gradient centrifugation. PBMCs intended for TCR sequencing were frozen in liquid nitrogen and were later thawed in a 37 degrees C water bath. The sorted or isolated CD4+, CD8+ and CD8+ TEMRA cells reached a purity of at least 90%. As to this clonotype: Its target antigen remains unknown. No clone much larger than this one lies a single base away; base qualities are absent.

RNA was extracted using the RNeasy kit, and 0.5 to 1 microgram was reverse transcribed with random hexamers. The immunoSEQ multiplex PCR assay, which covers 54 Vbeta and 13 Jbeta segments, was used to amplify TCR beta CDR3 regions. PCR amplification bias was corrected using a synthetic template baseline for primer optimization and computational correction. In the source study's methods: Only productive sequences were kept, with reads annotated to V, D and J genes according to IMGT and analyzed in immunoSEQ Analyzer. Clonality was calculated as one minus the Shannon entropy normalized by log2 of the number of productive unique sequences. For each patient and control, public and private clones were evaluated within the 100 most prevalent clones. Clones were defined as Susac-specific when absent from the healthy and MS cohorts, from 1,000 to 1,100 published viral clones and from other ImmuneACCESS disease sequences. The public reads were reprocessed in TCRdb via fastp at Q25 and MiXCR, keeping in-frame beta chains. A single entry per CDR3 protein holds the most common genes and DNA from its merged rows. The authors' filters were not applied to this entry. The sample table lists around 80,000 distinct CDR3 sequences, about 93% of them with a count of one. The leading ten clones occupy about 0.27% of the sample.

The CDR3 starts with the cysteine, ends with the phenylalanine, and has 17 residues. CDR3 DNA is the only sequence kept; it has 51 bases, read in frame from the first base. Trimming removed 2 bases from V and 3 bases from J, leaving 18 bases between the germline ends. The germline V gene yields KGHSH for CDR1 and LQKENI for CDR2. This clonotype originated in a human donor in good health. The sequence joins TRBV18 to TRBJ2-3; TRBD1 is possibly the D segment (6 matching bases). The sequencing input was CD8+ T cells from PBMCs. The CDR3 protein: CASSPGTHAPETDTQYF. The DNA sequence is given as TGTGCCAGCTCACCAGGGACACACGCGCCTGAGACAGATACGCAGTATTTT.